This T cell receptor (beta chain) derives from a study of CD8+ T cells in alopecia areata (dated by TCRdb to the late 2010s). Regarding the study in general: The treated patients, all with moderate-to-severe alopecia areata, were enrolled in an open-label pilot trial of oral tofacitinib given at 5 to 10 mg twice daily. Disease severity in treated patients was measured with the SALT score, which quantifies the percentage of affected scalp surface area. RNA was obtained with the PAXgene miRNA kit for fixed scalp, the miRNeasy kit for PBMCs, and the RNeasy kit for mouse skin. Patients received tofacitinib for 6 to 18 months and were then followed off drug for 6 months to check for delayed response and recurrence. Scalp clonality was compared across normal scalp (n=4), patchy alopecia areata scalp (n=8), and alopecia totalis/universalis scalp (n=8). Amplification of TCRbeta CDR3 regions was done by immunoSEQ multiplex PCR using 35 Vbeta forward primers and 13 Jbeta reverse primers. In humans, TCRbeta sequencing was performed on scalp tissue and on sorted CD4+ and CD8+ peripheral blood T cells from healthy controls and from patients with patchy or totalis/universalis alopecia areata. In both human patients and the C3H/HeJ mouse model, the study applied high-throughput TCRbeta sequencing to look at T cell clonal expansion in alopecia areata. Patients on tofacitinib were biopsied at baseline and after 4 and 24 weeks of treatment, and several of the patients also had a later scalp biopsy. The investigation overall reported the following: Compared with mice, TCR sequences shared between patients were less clear, possibly partly because of HLA diversity across the patient population. Resident alphabeta T cells in normal human skin are also sequenced, complicating scalp TCR repertoire analysis, unlike mouse skin dominated by gammadelta T cells. Many expanded lesional clones were found to persist in scalp and blood during tofacitinib treatment, and relapse after treatment cessation may be partly explained by this persistence. Scalp clonality and the number of expanded CD8+ clones among the top 100 scalp clones were significantly decreased by tofacitinib. Because the treated cohort was small and included a single nonresponder, larger studies are needed to assess links between baseline CD8+ expansion and response. Compared with normal scalp, lesional scalp, particularly in alopecia totalis/universalis, had higher clonality and more expanded CD8+ clones, which suggests antigenic drive.

As for this clone: It lacks a known antigen. The input lacks base qualities; no much larger clone sits a single base away.

The V end loses 6 bases and the J end loses 4 bases, and a stretch of 15 bases separates them. The CDR3 runs 14 amino acids, cysteine and phenylalanine included. Only the CDR3 region is kept as DNA, spanning 42 bases read in frame from base 1. As encoded in the germline V gene (reference sequence), CDR1 is SEHNR while CDR2 is FQNEAQ. Read against the paper, the sample's time point label means: four to five weeks on oral tofacitinib. What this sample's treatment or condition label stands for: oral pan-JAK inhibitor, 5-10 mg twice daily. Lesional scalp punch biopsies and peripheral blood were collected from alopecia areata patients. PBMCs were separated by density centrifugation and stained for CD3, CD4 and CD8, after which CD4+ and CD8+ T cells were sorted on a FACSAria. Library construction relied on the immunoSEQ multiplex PCR assay. To provide template for TCR sequencing, every sample had RNA extracted and reverse transcribed into cDNA. SuperScript III was used to make first-strand cDNA, primed with a 2:1 mix of oligo-dT and random hexamers. Amplification bias was assessed with a synthetic immune receptor repertoire, and residual bias was removed computationally. Under the source paper's analysis protocol: Raw reads were preprocessed to remove errors, and CDR3 was defined by IMGT conventions from the conserved cysteine to phenylalanine. Clonality was computed as 1 minus the Shannon entropy, with the entropy normalized by log2 of the number of productive unique TCRs. Whether scalp clones were CD4 or CD8 was inferred by matching scalp TCRbeta sequences against CD4 and CD8 repertoires sorted from blood. Not all clones reach the TCRdb copy of this immuneACCESS table, which keeps in-frame sequences only. Checked studies attribute under half of the gap to unresolved V genes and leave the rest unexplained. Clone size and V and J calls were adopted from that table, with D and trimming inferred from the DNA. The sample profile shows about 210,000 clones; more than 45% of them were found once. The ten most abundant clones make up roughly 1.5% of the sample.

The clonotype originates from a human donor with alopecia areata. This material consisted of CD4+ T cells sorted from blood, taken at week 4, from a patient treated with tofacitinib. This chain joins TRBV7-9 to TRBJ1-2; the D gene cannot be named for sure. The encoded CDR3 is CASSTGGNFYGYTF. In nucleotides, the sequence is TGTGCCAGCAGTACGGGTGGGAACTTCTATGGCTACACCTTC. The CDR3, completed at both ends by the reference TRBV7-9 and TRBJ1-2 genes, gives the full variable domain DTGVSQNPRHKITKRGQNVTFRCDPISEHNRLYWYRQTLGQGPEFLTYFQNEAQLEKSRLLSDRFSAERPKGSFSTLEIQRTEQGDSAMYLCASSTGGNFYGYTFGSGTRLTVV.